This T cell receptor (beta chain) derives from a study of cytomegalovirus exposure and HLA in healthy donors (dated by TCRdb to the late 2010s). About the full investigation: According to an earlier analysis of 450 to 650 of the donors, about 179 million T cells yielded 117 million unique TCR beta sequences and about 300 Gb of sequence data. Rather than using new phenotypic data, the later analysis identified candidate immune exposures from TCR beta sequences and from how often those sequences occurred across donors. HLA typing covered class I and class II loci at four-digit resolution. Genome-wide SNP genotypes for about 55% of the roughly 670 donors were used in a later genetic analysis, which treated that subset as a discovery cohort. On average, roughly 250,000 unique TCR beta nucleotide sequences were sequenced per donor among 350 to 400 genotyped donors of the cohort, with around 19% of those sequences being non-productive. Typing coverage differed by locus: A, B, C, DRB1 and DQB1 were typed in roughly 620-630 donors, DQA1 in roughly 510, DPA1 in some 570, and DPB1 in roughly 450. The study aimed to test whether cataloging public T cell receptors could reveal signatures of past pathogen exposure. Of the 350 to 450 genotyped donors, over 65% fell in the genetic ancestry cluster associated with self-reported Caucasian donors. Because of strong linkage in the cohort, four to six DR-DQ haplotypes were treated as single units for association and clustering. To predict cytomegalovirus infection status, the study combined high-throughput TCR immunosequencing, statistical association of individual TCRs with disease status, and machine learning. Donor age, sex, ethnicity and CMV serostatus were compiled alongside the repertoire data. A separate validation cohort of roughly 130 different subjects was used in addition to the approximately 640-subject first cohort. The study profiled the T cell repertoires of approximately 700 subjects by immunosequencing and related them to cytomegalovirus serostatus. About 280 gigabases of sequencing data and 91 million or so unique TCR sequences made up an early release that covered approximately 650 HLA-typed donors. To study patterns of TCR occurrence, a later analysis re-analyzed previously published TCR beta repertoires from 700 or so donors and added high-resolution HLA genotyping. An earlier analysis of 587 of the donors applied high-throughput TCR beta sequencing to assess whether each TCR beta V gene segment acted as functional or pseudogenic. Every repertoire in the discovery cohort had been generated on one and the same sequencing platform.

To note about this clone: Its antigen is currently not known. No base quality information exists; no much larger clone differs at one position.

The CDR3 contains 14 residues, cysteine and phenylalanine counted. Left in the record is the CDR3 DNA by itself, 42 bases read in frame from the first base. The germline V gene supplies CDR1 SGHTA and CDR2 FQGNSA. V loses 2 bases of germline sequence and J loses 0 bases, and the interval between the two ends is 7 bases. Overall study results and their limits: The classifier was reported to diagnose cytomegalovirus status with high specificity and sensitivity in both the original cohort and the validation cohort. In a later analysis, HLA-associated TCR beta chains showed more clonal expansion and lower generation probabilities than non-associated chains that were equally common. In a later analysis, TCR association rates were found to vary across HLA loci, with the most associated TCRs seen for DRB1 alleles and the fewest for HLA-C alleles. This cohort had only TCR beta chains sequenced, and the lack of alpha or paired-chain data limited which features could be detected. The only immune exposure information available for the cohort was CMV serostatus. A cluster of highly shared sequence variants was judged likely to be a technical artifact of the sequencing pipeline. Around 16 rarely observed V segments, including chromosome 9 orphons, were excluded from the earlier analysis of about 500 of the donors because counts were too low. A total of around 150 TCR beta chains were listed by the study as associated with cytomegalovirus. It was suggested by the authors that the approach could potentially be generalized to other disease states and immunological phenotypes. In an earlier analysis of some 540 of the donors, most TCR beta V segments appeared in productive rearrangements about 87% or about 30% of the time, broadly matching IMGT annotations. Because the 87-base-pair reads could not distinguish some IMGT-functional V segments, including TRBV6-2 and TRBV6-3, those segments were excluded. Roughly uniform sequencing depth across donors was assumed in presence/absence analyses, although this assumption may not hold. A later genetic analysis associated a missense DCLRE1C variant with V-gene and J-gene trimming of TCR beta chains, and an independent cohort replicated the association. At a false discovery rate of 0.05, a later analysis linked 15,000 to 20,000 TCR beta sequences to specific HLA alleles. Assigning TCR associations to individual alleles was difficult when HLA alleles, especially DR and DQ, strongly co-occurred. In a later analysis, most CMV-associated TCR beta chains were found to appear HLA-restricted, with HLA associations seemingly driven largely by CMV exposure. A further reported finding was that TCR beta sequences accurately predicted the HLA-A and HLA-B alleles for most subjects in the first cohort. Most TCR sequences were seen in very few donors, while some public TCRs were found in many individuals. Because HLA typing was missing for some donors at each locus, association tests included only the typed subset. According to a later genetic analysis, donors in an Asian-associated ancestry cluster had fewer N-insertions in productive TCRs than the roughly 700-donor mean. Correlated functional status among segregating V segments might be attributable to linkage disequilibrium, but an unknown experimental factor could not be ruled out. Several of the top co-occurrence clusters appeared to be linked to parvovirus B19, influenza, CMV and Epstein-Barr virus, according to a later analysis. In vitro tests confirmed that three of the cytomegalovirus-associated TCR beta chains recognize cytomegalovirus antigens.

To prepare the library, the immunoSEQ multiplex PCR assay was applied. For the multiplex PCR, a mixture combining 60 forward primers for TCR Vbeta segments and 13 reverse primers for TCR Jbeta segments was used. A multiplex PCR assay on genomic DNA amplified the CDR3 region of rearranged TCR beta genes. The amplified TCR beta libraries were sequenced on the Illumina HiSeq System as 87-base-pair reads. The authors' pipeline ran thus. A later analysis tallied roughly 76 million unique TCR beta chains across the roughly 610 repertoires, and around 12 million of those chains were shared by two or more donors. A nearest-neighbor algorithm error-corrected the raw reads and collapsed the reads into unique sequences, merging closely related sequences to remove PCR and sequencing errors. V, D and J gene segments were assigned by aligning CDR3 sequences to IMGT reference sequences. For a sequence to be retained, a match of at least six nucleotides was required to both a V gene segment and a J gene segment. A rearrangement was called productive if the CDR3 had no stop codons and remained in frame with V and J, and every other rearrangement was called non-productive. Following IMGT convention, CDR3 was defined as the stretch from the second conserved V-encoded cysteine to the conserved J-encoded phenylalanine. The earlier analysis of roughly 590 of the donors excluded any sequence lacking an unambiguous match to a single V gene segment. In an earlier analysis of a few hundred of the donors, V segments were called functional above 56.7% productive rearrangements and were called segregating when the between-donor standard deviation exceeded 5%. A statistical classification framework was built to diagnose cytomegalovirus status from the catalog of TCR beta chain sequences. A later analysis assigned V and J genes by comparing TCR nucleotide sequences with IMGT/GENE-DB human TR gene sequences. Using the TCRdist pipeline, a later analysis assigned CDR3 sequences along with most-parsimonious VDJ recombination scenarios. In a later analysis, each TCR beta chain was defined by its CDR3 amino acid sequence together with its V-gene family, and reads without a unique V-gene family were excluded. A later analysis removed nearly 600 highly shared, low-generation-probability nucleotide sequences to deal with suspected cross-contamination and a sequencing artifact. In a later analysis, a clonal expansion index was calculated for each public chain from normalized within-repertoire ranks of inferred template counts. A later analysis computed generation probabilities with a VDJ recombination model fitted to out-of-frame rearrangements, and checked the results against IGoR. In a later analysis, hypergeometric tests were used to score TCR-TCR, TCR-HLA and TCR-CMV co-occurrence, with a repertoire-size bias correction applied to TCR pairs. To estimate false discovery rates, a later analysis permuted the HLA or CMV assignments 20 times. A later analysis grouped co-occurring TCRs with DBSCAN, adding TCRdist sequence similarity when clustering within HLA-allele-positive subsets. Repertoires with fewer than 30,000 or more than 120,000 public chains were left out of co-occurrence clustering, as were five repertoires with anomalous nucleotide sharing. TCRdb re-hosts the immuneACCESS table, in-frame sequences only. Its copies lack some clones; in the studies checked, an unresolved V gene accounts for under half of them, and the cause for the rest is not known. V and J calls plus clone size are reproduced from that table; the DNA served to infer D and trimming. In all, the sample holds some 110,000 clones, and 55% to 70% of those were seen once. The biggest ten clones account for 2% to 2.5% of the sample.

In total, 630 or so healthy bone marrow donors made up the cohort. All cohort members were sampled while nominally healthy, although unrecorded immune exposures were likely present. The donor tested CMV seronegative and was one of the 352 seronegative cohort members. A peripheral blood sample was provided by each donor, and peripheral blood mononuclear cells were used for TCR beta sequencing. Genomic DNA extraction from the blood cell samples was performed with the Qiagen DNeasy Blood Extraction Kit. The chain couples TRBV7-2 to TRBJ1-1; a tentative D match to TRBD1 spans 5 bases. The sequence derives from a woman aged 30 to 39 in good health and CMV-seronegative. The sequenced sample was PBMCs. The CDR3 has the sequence CASSLRGVNTEAFF. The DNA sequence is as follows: TGTGCCAGCAGCTTACGGGGGGTGAACACTGAAGCTTTCTTT.